The rows below give T cell receptor beta chains drawn from one sample of a study of cytotoxic CD8 clonotypes in ibrutinib-treated CLL. The data were produced by immunoSEQ multiplex PCR, yet TCRdb's version contains in-frame clones alone and is incomplete. The table shows about 300,000 clones, with approximately 76% occurring only once. This sample comprised PBMCs, obtained at disease progression, from a patient treated with ibrutinib. The receptor set was obtained from a human donor with chronic lymphocytic leukemia. Each CDR3 is given with its conserved first and last residue. D genes are given only for firm matches. Expanded clones get a size class; other rows say once, few or many, or leave the size out.

v_call	j_call	clone_size	d_call	cdr3_nt	cdr3_aa
TRBV7-2	TRBJ2-7	-	-	TGTGCCAGCAGCTTGGTGACAGGCTACTACGAGCAGTACTTC	CASSLVTGYYEQYF
TRBV4-1	TRBJ1-1	-	-	TGCGCCAGCAGCACGCTAGTTGGGGTTCGGAACACTGAAGCTTTCTTT	CASSTLVGVRNTEAFF
TRBV5-1	TRBJ1-3	once	-	TGCGCCAGCAGCTTGGATAGGAGACTGTCTGGAAACACCATATATTTT	CASSLDRRLSGNTIYF
TRBV5-1	TRBJ2-7	few	-	TGCGCCAGCAGCTTGGAAGGGCCGGGGAGTTACGAGCAGTACTTC	CASSLEGPGSYEQYF
TRBV14	TRBJ1-3	-	-	TGTGCCAGCAGCCAACCCGCCTGGACAGAAAAAGGAAACACCATATATTTT	CASSQPAWTEKGNTIYF
TRBV4-3	TRBJ2-7	few	TRBD2	TGCGCCAGCAGCCAAGATGGCGGGAGCATCTACGAGCAGTACTTC	CASSQDGGSIYEQYF
TRBV19	TRBJ1-5	few	-	TGTGCCAGTAGTATCCCCGTGGATCAGCCCCAGCATTTT	CASSIPVDQPQHF
TRBV27	TRBJ1-2	-	-	TGTGCCAGCAGTTTAAGGGGAAGAAACTATGGCTACACCTTC	CASSLRGRNYGYTF
TRBV2	TRBJ2-3	-	TRBD2	TGTGCCAGCAGTGAGCCTTTACCGGGACTAAGCACAGATACGCAGTATTTT	CASSEPLPGLSTDTQYF
TRBV5-4	TRBJ2-5	-	-	TGTGCCAGCAGCTTGGTGGGTCCAATCCAAGAGACCCAGTACTTC	CASSLVGPIQETQYF
TRBV29-1	TRBJ1-2	-	-	TGCAGCGCCTCCCCGACAGACAGACCCTATGGCTACACCTTC	CSASPTDRPYGYTF
TRBV2	TRBJ1-5	-	-	TGTGCCAGCAGGAGAAATTGGGGGCCGAATCAGCCCCAGCATTTT	CASRRNWGPNQPQHF
TRBV19	TRBJ1-4	-	TRBD1	TGTGCCAGTACCCCGTTTCAGGGGGCACAGGAAAAACTGTTTTTT	CASTPFQGAQEKLFF
TRBV5-5	TRBJ1-5	-	TRBD1	TGTGCCAGCAGCCCCGGTCCGGGGACAGGGAGGGTGCGGGGGCCCCAGCATTTT	CASSPGPGTGRVRGPQHF
TRBV5-4	TRBJ2-2	-	-	TGTGCCAGCAGCTTGGCTAGCGCGGTCGGGGAGCTGTTTTTT	CASSLASAVGELFF
TRBV4-1	TRBJ2-4	-	TRBD2	TGCGCCAGCAGCCAAGACGGCAGCGGGGGGAACATTCAGTACTTC	CASSQDGSGGNIQYF
TRBV9	TRBJ1-2	-	-	TGTGCCAGCAGCGTAGAATACGGACTGAACTATGGCTACACCTTC	CASSVEYGLNYGYTF
TRBV28	TRBJ1-5	-	-	TGTGCCAGCAGTCCTCCGGGACTGAGCAATCAGCCCCAGCATTTT	CASSPPGLSNQPQHF
TRBV5-4	TRBJ2-5	-	TRBD2	TGTGCCAGCAGCACCGGGACTAGCGGAGAGACCCAGTACTTC	CASSTGTSGETQYF
TRBV4-1	TRBJ2-7	-	TRBD1	TGCGCCAGCAGCCAAAGGACAGGGGGAACCTACGAGCAGTACTTC	CASSQRTGGTYEQYF
TRBV27	TRBJ1-5	few	-	TGTGCCAGCAGTCCCACGGGGGGCAATCAGCCCCAGCATTTT	CASSPTGGNQPQHF
TRBV6-6	TRBJ1-4	-	-	TGTGCCAGCAGTTACTCCTCATTTTCTAATGAAAAACTGTTTTTT	CASSYSSFSNEKLFF
TRBV5-6	TRBJ2-1	-	-	TGTGCCAGCAGCCGGGACTTCTCCTACAATGAGCAGTTCTTC	CASSRDFSYNEQFF
TRBV25-1	TRBJ2-3	-	-	TGTGCCAGCAGTGAAGGGTGGGGGACAGATACGCAGTATTTT	CASSEGWGTDTQYF
TRBV5-6	TRBJ2-7	few	TRBD2	TGTGCCAGCAGCGATCTAGCGGGAGTATACGAGCAGTACTTC	CASSDLAGVYEQYF
TRBV7-9	TRBJ2-3	-	TRBD2	TGTGCCAGCAGCTTAGGACTAGCGGGAAGGGCAGATACGCAGTATTTT	CASSLGLAGRADTQYF
TRBV28	TRBJ2-7	-	-	TGTGCCAGCACCCCAGGTCCCAGCTCCTACGAGCAGTACTTC	CASTPGPSSYEQYF
TRBV21-1	TRBJ1-3	-	-	TGTGCCAGCAGAACGGAGAGGCGAACACTCTCTGGAAACACCATATATTTT	CASRTERRTLSGNTIYF
TRBV28	TRBJ2-1	few	-	TGTGCCAGCAGCACTTTGGGGGCCCACAATGAGCAGTTCTTC	CASSTLGAHNEQFF
TRBV4-3	TRBJ1-3	-	-	TGCGCCAGCAGCCAAGACCCCCCGGGCAGCTCCTCTGGAAACACCATATATTTT	CASSQDPPGSSSGNTIYF
TRBV27	TRBJ2-7	-	-	TGTGCCAGCAGTTTTAATGACAGACTCTACGAGCAGTACTTC	CASSFNDRLYEQYF
TRBV11-2	TRBJ2-1	-	TRBD1	TGTGCCAGCAGCAACGACAGGGAAAGATACAATGAGCAGTTCTTC	CASSNDRERYNEQFF
TRBV7-3	TRBJ2-3	-	TRBD2	TGTGCCAGCAGCCCTCGCGGGGGGGGTGCAGATACGCAGTATTTT	CASSPRGGGADTQYF
TRBV29-1	TRBJ1-1	-	-	TGCAGCGTTGAAGGAGACTGGAACACTGAAGCTTTCTTT	CSVEGDWNTEAFF
TRBV12-2	TRBJ2-7	-	-	TGTGCAAGTACGTGGGGGTCCTCCTACGAGCAGTACTTC	CASTWGSSYEQYF
TRBV7-3	TRBJ2-3	few	TRBD2	TGTGCCAGCAGCTTAATAGGGGCGGGAGGCGATACGCAGTATTTT	CASSLIGAGGDTQYF
TRBV7-9	TRBJ2-7	-	TRBD2	TGTGCCAGCAGCTTAGTTGGCAGGGGACTAGCGGGAGGCTCCTACGAGCAGTACTTC	CASSLVGRGLAGGSYEQYF
TRBV4-2	TRBJ1-5	-	TRBD1	TGTGCCAGCAGCCAATGGGGACAGGGTTTAAATCAGCCCCAGCATTTT	CASSQWGQGLNQPQHF
TRBV19	TRBJ2-7	-	TRBD2	TGTGCCAGTAGTATATCCGGGACTAGCTACGAGCAGTACTTC	CASSISGTSYEQYF
TRBV5-1	TRBJ2-3	few	-	TGCGCCAGCAGCTGGTGGGCGGAGGTAGATACGCAGTATTTT	CASSWWAEVDTQYF